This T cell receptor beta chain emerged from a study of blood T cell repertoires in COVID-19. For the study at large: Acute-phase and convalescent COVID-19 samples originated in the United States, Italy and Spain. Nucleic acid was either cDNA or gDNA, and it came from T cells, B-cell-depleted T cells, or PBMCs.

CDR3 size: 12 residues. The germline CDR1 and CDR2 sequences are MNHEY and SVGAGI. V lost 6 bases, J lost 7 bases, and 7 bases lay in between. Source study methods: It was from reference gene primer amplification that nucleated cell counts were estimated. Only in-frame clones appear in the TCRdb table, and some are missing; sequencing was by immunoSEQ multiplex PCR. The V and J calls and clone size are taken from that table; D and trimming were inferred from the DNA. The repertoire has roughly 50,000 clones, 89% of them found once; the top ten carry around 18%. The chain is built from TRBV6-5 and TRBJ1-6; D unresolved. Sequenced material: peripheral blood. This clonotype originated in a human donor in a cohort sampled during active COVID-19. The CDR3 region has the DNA TGTGCCAGCAGCCTCTCCAATTCACCCCTCCACTTT. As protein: CASSLSNSPLHF.